A selection of T cell receptor beta chains follows, all from one sample in a study of blood T cells in healthy people across ages. MiXCR, applied by TCRdb to the 5' RACE reads, yields one record per CDR3 protein. The sample lists 800,000 to 950,000 distinct CDR3 sequences, around 29% occurring once. This same sample was also taken into another study, of T cells of mothers and their children.

The specimen sequenced was blood. The source is a woman in her thirties or forties in good health. Each CDR3 is given with its conserved first and last residue. A D gene is named only where the DNA matches it firmly.

CDR3: CASRPTGIFYEQYF
D: NA
V: TRBV2
J: TRBJ2-7

CDR3: CASSDRGGVNTEAFF
D: TRBD1
V: TRBV9
J: TRBJ1-1

CDR3: CASSGGLAGSQETRYF
D: TRBD2
V: TRBV7-2
J: TRBJ2-5

CDR3: CASSPGTVEYF
D: NA
V: TRBV7-2
J: TRBJ2-7

CDR3: CSVELRGTGNTIYF
D: NA
V: TRBV29-1
J: TRBJ1-3

CDR3: CAGGGPSYNSPLHF
D: NA
V: TRBV7-2
J: TRBJ1-6

CDR3: CAISEPLTGAAGNSPLHF
D: NA
V: TRBV6-1
J: TRBJ1-6

CDR3: CANSGTSGGTDTQYF
D: TRBD2
V: TRBV6-4
J: TRBJ2-3

CDR3: CAISESPVSGNTIYF
D: NA
V: TRBV10-3
J: TRBJ1-3

CDR3: CASSLDSGGSPGTDTQYF
D: TRBD2
V: TRBV5-1
J: TRBJ2-3

CDR3: CSARAGGTYEGQYF
D: TRBD2
V: TRBV20-1
J: TRBJ2-3

CDR3: CAISEPSRGNSYEQYF
D: NA
V: TRBV10-3
J: TRBJ2-7

CDR3: CASSPGQSVVYEQYF
D: NA
V: TRBV18
J: NA

CDR3: CASSLGMGLYNEQFF
D: NA
V: TRBV7-9
J: TRBJ2-1

CDR3: CASSLMGRATYEQYF
D: TRBD2
V: TRBV27
J: TRBJ2-7

CDR3: CATQGGDSNQPQHF
D: NA
V: TRBV15
J: TRBJ1-5

CDR3: CVSSFRRQPQHF
D: NA
V: TRBV12-3/TRBV12-4
J: TRBJ1-5

CDR3: CASSLVWASGGATDTQYF
D: TRBD2
V: TRBV7-2
J: TRBJ2-3

CDR3: CAGSRSTSREAFF
D: NA
V: TRBV11-1
J: TRBJ1-1

CDR3: CASTSSSTDTQYF
D: NA
V: TRBV19
J: TRBJ2-3

CDR3: CASSQVWAGTYNEQFF
D: NA
V: TRBV4-3
J: TRBJ2-1

CDR3: CASAVNTEAFF
D: NA
V: TRBV28
J: TRBJ1-1

CDR3: CSVRGARYEQYF
D: NA
V: TRBV20-1
J: TRBJ2-7

CDR3: CASSLSSGSYNYGYTF
D: NA
V: TRBV12-3/TRBV12-4
J: TRBJ1-2

CDR3: CASSIAGFTEAFF
D: NA
V: TRBV19
J: TRBJ1-1

CDR3: CASSLTSGGGTDTQYF
D: TRBD2
V: TRBV5-1
J: TRBJ2-3

CDR3: CASSLPGTGWSPLHF
D: NA
V: TRBV5-5
J: TRBJ1-6

CDR3: CASRSPGQGLSPLHF
D: TRBD1
V: TRBV28
J: TRBJ1-6

CDR3: CASSLMTGKGSPLHF
D: TRBD1
V: TRBV7-2
J: TRBJ1-6

CDR3: CAPKGRNSPLHF
D: NA
V: TRBV21-1
J: TRBJ1-6

CDR3: CASSAGDELDGYTF
D: NA
V: TRBV9
J: TRBJ1-2

CDR3: CAGREGTGVGDTQYF
D: TRBD1
V: TRBV5-1
J: TRBJ2-3

CDR3: CSVEDLALLAYGYTF
D: NA
V: TRBV29-1
J: TRBJ1-2

CDR3: CASSGGGRQPQHF
D: NA
V: TRBV21-1
J: TRBJ1-5

CDR3: CASKGQPYEQYF
D: TRBD1
V: TRBV28
J: TRBJ2-7

CDR3: CSAEPQGRPYEQYF
D: NA
V: TRBV20-1
J: TRBJ2-7

CDR3: CSARDGGGSSYEQYF
D: TRBD2
V: TRBV20-1
J: TRBJ2-7

CDR3: CASSEDPGQGAYEQYF
D: TRBD1
V: TRBV6-1
J: TRBJ2-7

CDR3: CASSPGNVGLAGATDTQYF
D: TRBD2
V: TRBV5-1
J: TRBJ2-3

CDR3: CSARPLRDRGRRGTGELFF
D: TRBD1
V: TRBV20-1
J: TRBJ2-2

CDR3: CASRLDSSSYNEQFF
D: NA
V: TRBV4-3
J: TRBJ2-1

CDR3: CAGSRGQQETQYF
D: NA
V: TRBV3-1
J: TRBJ2-5

CDR3: CSASDSKRGGPLEQYF
D: TRBD2
V: TRBV20-1
J: TRBJ2-7

CDR3: CASSTTTGGQGNSPLHF
D: TRBD1
V: TRBV5-1
J: TRBJ1-6

CDR3: CASSLSRQGDGIQYF
D: TRBD1
V: TRBV11-2
J: TRBJ2-4

CDR3: CASSGGRGFNGYTF
D: NA
V: TRBV6-1
J: TRBJ1-2

CDR3: CASSLAFNEQFF
D: NA
V: TRBV5-6
J: TRBJ2-1

CDR3: CASSLVSDTEAFF
D: NA
V: TRBV28
J: TRBJ1-1

CDR3: CASSPTGTDTQYF
D: NA
V: TRBV12-3/TRBV12-4
J: TRBJ2-3

CDR3: CASSQDRPNYGYTF
D: NA
V: TRBV4-1
J: TRBJ1-2

CDR3: CASSPVRAYEQYF
D: NA
V: TRBV27
J: TRBJ2-7

CDR3: CASSPMAQLGTEAFF
D: NA
V: TRBV7-3
J: TRBJ1-1

CDR3: CSARDIRETNEKLFF
D: NA
V: TRBV20-1
J: TRBJ1-4

CDR3: CATSDPLISGDHTDTQYF
D: TRBD2
V: TRBV24-1
J: TRBJ2-3

CDR3: CASSLPGTGAHGGANVRTF
D: TRBD1
V: TRBV7-3
J: TRBJ2-6

CDR3: CSARILSRTSGLSDTQYF
D: TRBD2
V: TRBV20-1
J: TRBJ2-3

CDR3: CASSPAQRGSYEQYF
D: TRBD2
V: TRBV7-9
J: TRBJ2-7

CDR3: CASSYRDGGNTIYF
D: NA
V: TRBV6-6
J: TRBJ1-3

CDR3: CASSYWDSTPDGYTF
D: TRBD1
V: TRBV12-3/TRBV12-4
J: TRBJ1-2

CDR3: CASSSGTATVDEQYF
D: TRBD1
V: TRBV18
J: TRBJ2-7